This TCR beta chain originates from a study of blood T cell repertoires in COVID-19. Study-level background: Sites across the United States, Italy and Spain contributed samples from acute and convalescent COVID-19. T cells, B-cell-depleted T cells, or PBMCs supplied cDNA or gDNA.

CDR1 is SGHTA and CDR2 is FQGNSA in the germline V gene. CDR3 length equals 15 residues. Trimming at V came to 2 bases and at J to 8 bases, leaving 8 bases not matched to a gene. Original analysis: The assay estimated nucleated cells by amplifying reference gene primers. TCRdb's copy holds only in-frame clones and misses some; the assay was immunoSEQ multiplex PCR. The DNA was the basis for D and trimming; V, J and clone size are from that table. The sample carries roughly 140,000 clones, 88% recorded once. This TCR was sampled from a human donor in a cohort sampled during active COVID-19. This chain uses TRBV7-2 with TRBJ2-1; 8 nucleotides line up with TRBD2. Sample: peripheral blood. The CDR3 reads CASSLRTGGGYEQFF. The CDR3 DNA is TGTGCCAGCAGCTTACGCACGGGAGGGGGGTATGAGCAGTTCTTC.